This T cell receptor beta chain is drawn from a study of T cells after yellow fever vaccination (dated by TCRdb to the late 2010s). With respect to the entire study: Staining for CD3, CD45RA, CCR7 and CD95 was used to sort memory subsets (EM, EMRA, CM and Tscm) on a BD FACS Aria III. Sorting of memory subsets took place on days 0, 15 and 45 and at 18 months after primary vaccination, as well as on days 0, 15 and 45 after the 30-year booster. Two healthy male donors, one aged 18 to 29 and one aged 30 to 40 years, were included in the cohort. To track T-cell clones before and after primary and booster YFV17D yellow fever vaccination, bulk TCR alpha and beta repertoires were sequenced longitudinally. Blood was drawn at multiple timepoints before and after primary and secondary immunization, with bulk PBMC replicates and cell subsets isolated. The SMART-Seq v4 Ultra Low Input RNA kit was used to prepare libraries from fractions with low cell numbers.

A distance of 15 bases separates the germline ends of V and J, which lose 0 bases and 5 bases respectively. The CDR3 runs 16 amino acids, cysteine and phenylalanine included. Only the CDR3 DNA is retained, 48 bases long and in frame from the first base. The germline V gene specifies SGDLS as CDR1 and YYNGEE as CDR2. The intended sense of this specimen's treatment or condition label: live attenuated yellow fever vaccine strain. PBMCs were isolated from peripheral blood using a standard Ficoll-Paque protocol. RNA from sorted memory subsets was extracted with the RNeasy Micro Kit. Relative to its sample, this clonotype is medium-sized (0.01 to 0.1%). No base qualities exist here, and no much larger clone lies one base off it. What the authors observed across the whole study: Computational filtering was required because FACS-sorted repertoires could contain abundant contaminating clonotypes from the bulk population. The study included only two donors, which limits how far the findings can be generalized. On day 0, almost all vaccine-responding clonotypes were below detection in the sorted memory subsets. A small fraction of clonotypes showed up in both the CD4 and CD8 compartments, probably as a result of convergent recombination. After the booster, most of the clones that had expanded following primary vaccination were detected again (approximately 96% of CD4 and 80% to 90% of CD8), which suggests that memory was broadly maintained. The secondary T-cell response was weaker than the primary response but faster, peaking on day 5 instead of day 15.

TCR cDNA was made using 5'RACE template switching, a step that added a universal primer site and unique molecular identifiers. Priming for cDNA synthesis came from both the TCR alpha and TCR beta constant segments. Two PCR steps were used to amplify libraries, with sample barcodes and sequencing adapters being added in the second step. Sequencing of libraries was done on Illumina HiSeq 2500 (2x100 bp) or NovaSeq (2x150 bp). Per the original workflow: Demultiplexing of reads and collapsing into UMI consensus sequences were performed with MIGEC, and V(D)J alignment was carried out with MiXCR. Vaccine-responding clonotypes were identified with edgeR using replicate PBMC samples, with FDR below 0.01 and a log2 fold change above 5 up to day 15 being required. Each bulk clonotype received a CD4 or CD8 identity based on whether the sequenced CD4 or CD8 repertoire contained that clonotype at higher abundance. Clonotype frequencies in memory subsets were weighted by FACS-sorted cell numbers to estimate each clone's distribution across memory phenotypes. TCRdb trimmed the raw reads at Q25, called clones with MiXCR and kept productive beta chains. For every CDR3 protein sequence, its rows merge into one entry that carries the most common genes and DNA. TCRdb's processing, not the authors' own work, is the source of the V and J calls. The sample table contains under 6,000 distinct CDR3 sequences; only one count was recorded for 7.6% of them. The ten most abundant clones make up around 1.5% of the sample.

The receptor's source is a man aged 25 to 40 who received the YFV17D yellow fever vaccine. The V and J genes are TRBV9 and TRBJ2-1; TRBD1 is a weak D gene call, 6 bases matching. Sequencing used PBMCs, either bulk or a sorted T-cell subset (CD4+, CD8+, memory, or dextramer-sorted; not recorded which), obtained 15 days after the yellow fever booster vaccination. The CDR3 is CASSVAGQYWDNEQFF. The DNA sequence reads TGTGCCAGCAGCGTAGCCGGACAGTACTGGGACAATGAGCAGTTCTTC.